The 27 T cell receptor beta chains below come from one sample, sequenced in a study of blood T cells in healthy people across ages. Alongside a J-beta primer mix, a sample-barcoded 5' primer served in a second PCR lasting 7 to 11 cycles. TCRdb reprocessed the 5' RACE reads via MiXCR and lists one record per CDR3 protein. This sample yields about 290,000 distinct CDR3 sequences, of which 25% to 30% are seen a single time; over 25% belongs to the top ten. The specimen sequenced was blood. These receptors came from a woman in her seventies in good health.

This rearrangement joins TRBV12-3 or TRBV12-4 to TRBJ1-1; D remains unclear. This CDR3 comprises 14 residues. V was cut by 6 bases and J by 4 bases, with 15 bases left in between. CDR3 region: CASRSQGAGTEAFF. CDR3 in DNA: TGTGCCAGCAGGTCTCAAGGCGCGGGCACTGAAGCTTTCTTT.

The chain combines TRBV20-1 with TRBJ1-1, with a tentative D call TRBD1 (5 bases). From germline, CDR1 is DFQATT and CDR2 SNEGSKA (reference sequence). Trimming cost V 2 bases and J 3 bases, with 16 bases left between them. This CDR3 has 15 residues. The CDR3 DNA is TGCAGTGCTAGATTGCCAGGGAGGTTGTACACTGAAGCTTTCTTT. As protein: CSARLPGRLYTEAFF.

This clonotype was picked up many times. V is TRBV29-1 and J is TRBJ2-2; D is undetermined. V shed 7 bases and J shed 3 bases, with 9 bases lying between them. The CDR3 sequence is 12 residues long. CDR1 SQVTM and CDR2 ANQGSEA come from the germline V gene. This CDR3 is CSAKRDTGELFF. The CDR3 region has the DNA TGCAGCGCCAAAAGGGACACCGGGGAGCTGTTTTTT.

The chain combines TRBV20-1 with TRBJ1-1, with D hard to call. This CDR3 contains 13 residues. V was shortened by 2 bases and J by 2 bases, with 9 bases between the two germline ends. From germline, CDR1 is DFQATT and CDR2 SNEGSKA (reference sequence). The CDR3 loop reads CSARPIENTEAFF. The CDR3 nucleotides are TGCAGTGCTAGACCTATAGAAAACACTGAAGCTTTCTTT.

This clonotype has only a few counts. The chain is built from TRBV6-6 and TRBJ1-2; D remains unclear. The germline gives CDR1 MNHNY, CDR2 SVGAGI (reference sequence). The V end was cut by 6 bases, the J end by 2 bases, with 19 bases between. The CDR3 totals 16 residues. CDR3 loop: CASSYSMRTANYGYTF. CDR3 bases: TGTGCCAGCAGCTATTCCATGAGGACGGCCAACTATGGCTACACCTTC.

This clonotype was counted only a few times. V is TRBV5-6 and J is TRBJ2-1; TRBD1 matches at 10 bases. The better agreement between TRBJ2-5 and the DNA end casts doubt on the J call. The germline V gene encodes CDR1 SGHDT and CDR2 YYEEEE. The CDR3 has 16 amino acids. CDR3 nucleotide sequence: TGTGCCAGCAGCTTGCCTCCGGGACAGGGGCTAGAGACCCAGTACTTC. Translating it yields CASSLPPGQGLETQYF.

This clonotype was picked up a small number of times. V and J are TRBV15 and TRBJ2-5, with D tentatively TRBD2 (6 bases). The end of the DNA fits TRBJ2-1 better, so the J call may be wrong. There are 16 residues in the CDR3. CDR1 and CDR2 from the germline V gene are LNHNV and YYDKDF (reference sequence). Here the CDR3 reads CATSRETDWRGNEQFF. The CDR3 DNA is TGTGCCACCAGCAGAGAGACCGACTGGCGGGGAAATGAGCAGTTCTTC.

The rearrangement links TRBV24-1 to TRBJ1-2; D not resolved. Germline V gene lookup returns CDR1 KGHDR and CDR2 SFDVKD. The CDR3 covers 14 residues. The CDR3 nucleotides read TGTGCAGCAATAGACGCCATCGGCGATTATGGCTACACCTTC. Translating gives CAAIDAIGDYGYTF.

The CDR3 DNA is TGTGCCAGCTCACCAATGGGGATCCACGAGCAGTACTTC. Its protein is CASSPMGIHEQYF. This chain links TRBV18 with TRBJ2-7, with D hard to call. The CDR3 totals 13 residues. V lost 2 bases and J 5 bases, leaving 10 bases between the germline ends. CDR1 KGHSH and CDR2 LQKENI come from the germline V gene.

This clonotype was detected a few times. V gene TRBV28 combines with J gene TRBJ1-2; TRBD1 agrees at 7 bases. The CDR3 spans 14 residues. Germline trimming cut 2 bases from V and 6 bases from J; bases unmatched to any gene: 6. Germline V CDR1 and CDR2: MDHEN, SYDVKM. The DNA of the CDR3 is TGTGCCAGCAGTTTAAACAGGGGAGGCCATGGCTACACCTTC. This encodes CASSLNRGGHGYTF.

The gene calls are TRBV20-1 and TRBJ2-5, with D possibly being TRBD1 (6 bases). Per the germline V gene, CDR1 is DFQATT and CDR2 is SNEGSKA (reference sequence). V was clipped by 2 bases and J by 4 bases, with 14 bases between them. This CDR3 is built from 14 residues. The CDR3 coding sequence is TGCAGTGCTAGAAGGGACACCCTAGGAGAGACCCAGTACTTC. Translating gives CSARRDTLGETQYF.

This clonotype was seen a few times. Given a much more abundant clone one base away, this may be a read error. Lacking the conserved final phenylalanine or tryptophan, this CDR3 likely reflects a read error. The CDR3 DNA follows: TGCAGCGTTTTTTTACCCTCCCAAGAGACCCAGTACTCC. Protein: CSVFLPSQETQYS. The J gene is TRBJ2-5, the V gene TRBV29-1, with D uncertain. Between the trimmed V and J ends, which lost 5 bases and 1 base, there was a span of 11 bases. CDR1 and CDR2 from the germline V gene are SQVTM and ANQGSEA. The CDR3 has 13 amino acids.

The J gene is TRBJ1-1, the V gene TRBV20-1, with D possibly matching TRBD1 (6 bases). V lost 7 bases and J lost 6, with 18 bases in between. The CDR3 loop spans 13 amino acids. Germline V gene sequence: CDR1 DFQATT, CDR2 SNEGSKA (reference sequence). The CDR3 nucleotides are TGCAGTGTTATAGGGGGGGAATGGGCTGAAGCTTTCTTT. Translation gives CSVIGGEWAEAFF.

The V and J genes are TRBV4-2 and TRBJ2-1; D is unclear. Trimming cost V 4 bases and J 8 bases, with 9 bases left between them. The CDR3 sequence is 12 residues long. In germline, CDR1 is LGHNA, CDR2 YNFKEQ. DNA of the CDR3: TGTGCCAGCAGCCCTATCAACGATGAGCAGTTCTTC. Its protein is CASSPINDEQFF.

As for this clonotype: The final CDR3 position lacks the conserved phenylalanine or tryptophan, pointing to a likely read error. The chain recombines TRBV7-8 with TRBJ2-7, with D maybe TRBD1 (5 bases). The germline V and J ends were trimmed by 5 bases and 7 bases, with 18 bases remaining between them. This CDR3 has 14 amino acids. Germline V lookup: CDR1 SGHVS, CDR2 FQNEAQ. CDR3 sequence: CASSKSSGNREQYL. The DNA of the CDR3 is TGTGCCAGCAGCAAATCTTCAGGGAATCGGGAGCAGTACTTA.

This clonotype showed up just a few times. The rearrangement uses TRBV20-1 and TRBJ1-5; a possible D gene is TRBD1 (5 bases). The CDR3 sequence is 14 residues long. Germline values: CDR1 DFQATT, CDR2 SNEGSKA (reference sequence). V shed 6 bases and J shed 1 base, with 13 bases lying between them. CDR3 in amino acids: CSAKGDLSNQPQHF. The CDR3 DNA reads as TGCAGTGCCAAAGGGGACCTCAGCAATCAGCCCCAGCATTTT.

This rearrangement joins TRBV28 to TRBJ2-1; TRBD2 agrees at 12 bases. Germline V lookup: CDR1 MDHEN, CDR2 SYDVKM. Trimming took 6 bases from V and 9 from J; bases not matched to a gene: 6. The CDR3 spans 14 residues. CDR3 protein: CASSTSGRSGEQFF. The CDR3 coding sequence is TGTGCCAGCAGCACTAGCGGGAGGTCAGGTGAGCAGTTCTTC. Looking up the rest from reference TRBV28 and TRBJ2-1 gives the full variable domain: DVKVTQSSRYLVKRTGEKVFLECVQDMDHENMFWYRQDPGLGLRLIYFSYDVKMKEKGDIPEGYSVSREKKERFSLILESASTNQTSMYLCASSTSGRSGEQFFGPGTRLTVL.

This clonotype was counted once. V is TRBV25-1 and J is TRBJ1-1; D remains unclear. Trimming shortened V by 2 bases and J by 1 base, and 8 bases separated the two germline ends. The CDR3 sequence is 14 residues long. The germline V gene encodes CDR1 MGHDK and CDR2 SYGVNS. The CDR3 spells CASSEAGGNTEAFF. The CDR3 DNA follows: TGTGCCAGCAGTGAAGCAGGAGGGAACACTGAAGCTTTCTTT. Full variable domain (outside the CDR3, taken from reference TRBV25-1 and TRBJ1-1): EADIYQTPRYLVIGTGKKITLECSQTMGHDKMYWYQQDPGMELHLIHYSYGVNSTEKGDLSSESTVSRIRTEHFPLTLESARPSHTSQYLCASSEAGGNTEAFFGQGTRLTVV.

The chain couples TRBV5-1 to TRBJ1-6; D unclear. The V gene's germline CDR1 is SGHRS and CDR2 YFSETQ. CDR3 length: 17 residues. Trimming took off 1 base at V and 0 bases at J, with 11 bases between the two ends. The CDR3 nucleotides are TGCGCCAGCAGCTTGAACGCGCCTAGCTCCTATAATTCACCCCTCCACTTT. This gives the protein CASSLNAPSSYNSPLHF.

The chain has TRBV12-3 or TRBV12-4 and TRBJ2-1; 9 bases match TRBD2. The DNA end lines up better with TRBJ2-7; the J call may be wrong. The CDR3 length is 15 residues. The CDR3 reads CASAPPGGRAHEQYF. The CDR3 DNA sequence: TGTGCCAGCGCCCCTCCTGGCGGGAGGGCCCACGAGCAGTACTTC.

This clonotype was found a few times. The chain recombines TRBV7-9 with TRBJ2-6; D is possibly TRBD1 (6 bases). Germline V lookup: CDR1 SEHNR, CDR2 FQNEAQ (reference sequence). V was cut by 3 bases and J by 3 bases, with 12 bases left in between. This CDR3 contains 16 residues. The CDR3 nucleotides are TGTGCCAGCAGCTTCCTCGCAGGGGATGGGGCCAACGTCCTGACTTTC. Translation: CASSFLAGDGANVLTF.

This chain uses TRBV4-3 with TRBJ2-5, with a possible D match to TRBD2 (5 bases). This CDR3 spans 12 amino acids. V was cut by 5 bases and J by 7 bases, with 11 bases left in between. CDR1 LGHNA and CDR2 YSLEER come from the germline V gene. This CDR3 reads CASSGGGLTQYF. The CDR3 region has the DNA TGCGCCAGCAGCGGAGGCGGGTTGACCCAGTACTTC.

V is TRBV29-1 and J is TRBJ1-5; D unclear. Germline CDR1 and CDR2: SQVTM and ANQGSEA. There are 13 residues in the CDR3. Trimming removed 4 bases from V and 6 bases from J, with 13 bases in between. The CDR3 spells CSVVPTLGQPQHF. CDR3 nucleotide sequence: TGCAGCGTTGTACCGACCCTCGGTCAGCCCCAGCATTTT.

This chain uses TRBV5-5 with TRBJ2-1; D is uncertain. The J call may be wrong; the DNA end is better matched by TRBJ2-7. CDR1 and CDR2 (germline): SGHKS, YYEKEE (reference sequence). This CDR3 has 12 amino acids. The CDR3 region has the DNA TGTGCCAGTATGGGCGTAACCTACGAGCAGTACTTC. Its protein is CASMGVTYEQYF.

The V and J genes are TRBV14 and TRBJ2-1, with D perhaps TRBD1 or TRBD2 (5 bases each). The CDR3 has 15 amino acids. The V gene lost 0 bases and the J gene lost 4 bases, with 10 bases spanning the gap. The germline gives CDR1 SGHDN, CDR2 FVKESK. CDR3: CASSQEGDGYNEQFF. The CDR3 DNA is TGTGCCAGCAGCCAAGAAGGGGACGGATACAATGAGCAGTTCTTC.

The chain's CDR3 is CASSPTETNTGELFF. In DNA, the CDR3 is TGCGCCAGCAGCCCCACGGAGACCAACACCGGGGAGCTGTTTTTT. The chain couples TRBV5-1 to TRBJ2-2; D not resolved. In germline, CDR1 is SGHRS, CDR2 YFSETQ. CDR3 length: 15 residues. V shed 4 bases and J shed 2 bases, with 12 bases lying between them. The full variable domain, in which reference TRBV5-1 and TRBJ2-2 provide the parts outside the CDR3, is KAGVTQTPRYLIKTRGQQVTLSCSPISGHRSVSWYQQTPGQGLQFLFEYFSETQRNKGNFPGRFSGRQFSNSRSEMNVSTLELGDSALYLCASSPTETNTGELFFGEGSRLTVL.

This clonotype has more than one count but fewer than ten. The genes are TRBV10-3 and TRBJ2-5, with D unresolved. The DNA end lines up better with TRBJ2-1; the J call may be wrong. The CDR3 consists of 14 residues. Germline lookup yields CDR1 ENHRY and CDR2 SYGVKD. The CDR3 loop is CAISESGKIHEQFF. Here the CDR3 DNA reads TGTGCCATCAGTGAGTCGGGGAAAATCCATGAGCAGTTCTTC.